These 20 T cell receptor beta chains came from one sample sequenced in a study of blood T cell repertoires in COVID-19. The method was immunoSEQ multiplex PCR; TCRdb's version includes in-frame clones alone and lacks a portion of them. This table has over 200,000 clones, 89% appearing once. The sequenced sample consisted of peripheral blood. These receptors all stem from a man in his sixties who had recovered from COVID-19.

The chain uses TRBV27 and TRBJ2-5, with a possible D match to TRBD2 (5 bases). CDR1 and CDR2 from the germline V gene are MNHEY and SMNVEV (reference sequence). CDR3 size: 11 residues. Trimming pared 8 bases from V and 3 bases from J, leaving 7 bases between. The CDR3 DNA is TGTGCCAGCCGAGGGAAAGAGACCCAGTACTTC. Translated: CASRGKETQYF.

This chain uses TRBV11-1 with TRBJ1-2; no clear D gene. V lost 4 bases, J lost 1 base, and 4 bases lay in between. CDR3 length: 12 residues. CDR1 is SGHAT and CDR2 is FQDESV in the germline V gene (reference sequence). DNA of the CDR3: TGTGCCAGCAGCTCCGTTAACTATGGCTACACCTTC. Protein: CASSSVNYGYTF.

The chain combines TRBV2 with TRBJ2-3, with 8 bases matching TRBD1. Germline values: CDR1 SNHLY, CDR2 FYNNEI. CDR3 length: 14 amino acids. Trimming at V came to 6 bases and at J to 2 bases, leaving 4 bases not matched to a gene. In nucleotides, the CDR3 is TGTGCCAGCAGGTGGACAGGGACCACAGATACGCAGTATTTT. The encoded protein is CASRWTGTTDTQYF.

This chain joins TRBV5-1 and TRBJ1-3, with a possible D match to TRBD1 (6 bases). Per the germline V gene, CDR1 is SGHRS and CDR2 is YFSETQ. V lost 1 base, J lost 1 base, and 12 bases lay in between. The CDR3 runs to 16 residues. The chain's CDR3 is CASSLTGIESGNTIYF. The CDR3 nucleotides are TGCGCCAGCAGCTTGACAGGGATCGAGTCTGGAAACACCATATATTTT.

The chain couples TRBV6-4 to TRBJ1-6; 8 bases agree with TRBD1. This CDR3 is 18 amino acids long. Germline trimming cut 0 bases from V and 2 bases from J; bases unmatched to any gene: 6. Germline lookup yields CDR1 MRHNA and CDR2 SNTAGT. The CDR3 DNA reads TGTGCCAGCAGTGACTCTTCAGGGGGCGGCACCTATAATTCACCCCTCCACTTT. Amino acid sequence: CASSDSSGGGTYNSPLHF.

This chain connects TRBV7-3 to TRBJ2-6; D remains ambiguous. Germline assignment: CDR1 SGHTA and CDR2 FQGTGA. This CDR3 is 15 amino acids long. With 4 bases removed from V and 0 bases from J, the gap between germline ends came to 7 bases. The CDR3 nucleotides are TGTGCCAGCAGCTCACACAGCTCTGGGGCCAACGTCCTGACTTTC. It translates to CASSSHSSGANVLTF.

The rearrangement joins TRBV7-2 to TRBJ2-7; 9 bases map to TRBD1. The CDR3 sequence is 15 residues long. V shed 5 bases and J 7 bases; nucleotides not matched to a gene: 12. The germline CDR1 and CDR2 sequences are SGHTA and FQGNSA. This CDR3 is CASSLPGQGAWEQYF. CDR3 sequence (DNA): TGTGCCAGCAGCCTTCCGGGACAGGGAGCGTGGGAGCAGTACTTC. Filled out from reference TRBV7-2 and TRBJ2-7, the complete variable domain reads GAGVSQSPSNKVTEKGKDVELRCDPISGHTALYWYRQSLGQGLEFLIYFQGNSAPDKSGLPSDRFSAERTGGSVSTLTIQRTQQEDSAVYLCASSLPGQGAWEQYFGPGTRLTVT.

This clone was detected once. The V call is TRBV5-6, the J call TRBJ2-4, with no clear D. The CDR3 totals 13 residues. The germline V gene encodes CDR1 SGHDT and CDR2 YYEEEE. Trimming stripped 0 bases from V and 6 bases from J, with 7 bases between. The CDR3 region is CASSLVAANIQYF. CDR3 coding DNA: TGTGCCAGCAGCTTGGTTGCGGCAAACATTCAGTACTTC.

The chain uses TRBV7-2 and TRBJ2-7; 9 bases align to TRBD2. The CDR3 is made up of 15 amino acids. V trimming: 1 base; J trimming: 4 bases; junction bases outside the gene matches: 5. Germline V gene data show CDR1 as SGHTA and CDR2 as FQGNSA. CDR3 sequence: CASSLGAGGMYEQYF. The DNA of the CDR3 is TGTGCCAGCAGCTTAGGAGCGGGAGGCATGTACGAGCAGTACTTC.

The chain recombines TRBV5-6 with TRBJ2-2; the match to TRBD2 covers 11 bases. After removal of 6 bases from V and 6 bases from J, the junction contained 19 bases not matched to a gene. The CDR3 has 19 residues. Germline loops: CDR1 SGHDT, CDR2 YYEEEE. The CDR3 sequence is CASTPRVAGGMRYAGELFF. CDR3 bases: TGTGCCAGCACCCCGCGGGTAGCGGGAGGGATGAGGTACGCCGGGGAGCTGTTTTTT.

The chain recombines TRBV27 with TRBJ1-2; D gene ambiguous. The CDR3 loop spans 13 amino acids. Trimming took off 4 bases at V and 5 bases at J, with 11 bases between the two ends. The germline V gene encodes CDR1 MNHEY and CDR2 SMNVEV (reference sequence). The CDR3 region has the DNA TGTGCCAGCAGTTCTGGGAGGCGGTATGGCTACACCTTC. Protein: CASSSGRRYGYTF.

V and J are TRBV18 and TRBJ2-1; D is ambiguous. Trimming took 0 bases from V and 0 from J, leaving 6 bases between them. The germline V gene has CDR1 KGHSH and CDR2 LQKENI. CDR3 length: 15 amino acids. The CDR3 sequence is CASSPPESSYNEQFF. The CDR3 DNA reads TGTGCCAGCTCACCACCGGAGAGCTCCTACAATGAGCAGTTCTTC.

The rearrangement uses TRBV29-1 and TRBJ2-5; tentative D call: TRBD1 (7 bases). V lost 6 bases, J lost 3 bases, and 14 bases lay in between. This CDR3 has 13 residues. Germline CDR1 reads SQVTM; CDR2 reads ANQGSEA. The CDR3 DNA reads TGCAGCGTCGCGGCAGGGGGGAAAGAGACCCAGTACTTC. It specifies CSVAAGGKETQYF. Complete variable domain (other parts from reference TRBV29-1 and TRBJ2-5): SAVISQKPSRDICQRGTSLTIQCQVDSQVTMMFWYRQQPGQSLTLIATANQGSEATYESGFVIDKFPISRPNLTFSTLTVSNMSPEDSSIYLCSVAAGGKETQYFGPGTRLLVL.

The gene calls are TRBV25-1 and TRBJ2-1; possibly TRBD2 for D (6 bases). CDR3 length: 13 amino acids. The V gene's germline CDR1 is MGHDK and CDR2 SYGVNS. The germline V and J ends were trimmed by 0 bases and 11 bases, with 11 bases remaining between them. CDR3 nucleotide sequence: TGTGCCAGCAGTGAATATCGACTAGATAAGCAGTTCTTC. Encoded protein: CASSEYRLDKQFF.

The chain carries TRBV19 and TRBJ2-2, with D perhaps TRBD1 (5 bases). V shed 3 bases and J shed 1 base, with 9 bases lying between them. Germline CDR1 reads LNHDA; CDR2 reads SQIVND (reference sequence). This CDR3 has 15 amino acids. The CDR3 region has the DNA TGTGCCAGTAGTATGAGGCAGGGGAACACCGGGGAGCTGTTTTTT. This sequence encodes CASSMRQGNTGELFF.

V gene TRBV7-2 combines with J gene TRBJ1-6, with D tentatively TRBD1 (5 bases). Looked up from germline, CDR1 is SGHTA and CDR2 is FQGNSA. This CDR3 comprises 17 residues. With 5 bases removed from V and 1 base from J, the gap between germline ends came to 15 bases. The CDR3 bases are TGTGCCAGCAGCCAAACGGGGGGAGGGTCCTATAATTCACCCCTCCACTTT. Translation gives CASSQTGGGSYNSPLHF.

A word on this clone: One junction end disagrees with the germline gene, perhaps due to a read error. The chain employs TRBV18 and TRBJ1-6; D gene ambiguous. Germline-derived CDR1 and CDR2 are KGHSH and LQKENI. The CDR3 length is 16 residues. CDR3 sequence: CASSPHPVTTDSPLHF. The CDR3, as DNA: TGTGCCAGCTCACCTCACCCCGTGACTACCGATTCCCCCCTCCACTTT.

The chain couples TRBV18 to TRBJ2-5, with D possibly being TRBD1 (6 bases). This CDR3 is 14 amino acids long. V was pared by 3 bases and J by 5 bases, with 13 bases between. Germline V gene sequence: CDR1 KGHSH, CDR2 LQKENI. The CDR3: CASSPGMGAETQYF. CDR3 nucleotides: TGTGCCAGCTCACCCGGGATGGGGGCGGAGACCCAGTACTTC.

The J gene is TRBJ1-1, the V gene TRBV1; TRBD1, as called in the table, went unchecked against the DNA. TRBV1 is termed a pseudogene. The CDR3 has 15 amino acids. The CDR3 nucleotides read TGCACCAGCAGCCAGAGAACAGGGGGGAACACTGAAGCTTTCTTT. This sequence encodes CTSSQRTGGNTEAFF.

This sequence joins TRBV19 and TRBJ1-2; 7 positions agree with TRBD1. In germline, CDR1 is LNHDA, CDR2 SQIVND (reference sequence). This CDR3 is built from 14 residues. V lost 8 bases and J lost 5; bases outside the gene matches: 11. CDR3 DNA: TGTGCCAGTTCAGACAGGGCCCAATATTATGGCTACACCTTC. Translated, it gives CASSDRAQYYGYTF.